The 6 T cell receptor beta chains given below trace back to one sample, sequenced in a study of radiotherapy plus CTLA-4 blockade in lung cancer. Sequenced by immunoSEQ multiplex PCR; TCRdb stores in-frame clones only, minus some. Among over 60,000 clones listed, around 90% were seen once. This specimen was peripheral blood, taken from a patient treated with radiotherapy plus ipilimumab. The receptors come from a human donor with non-small cell lung cancer who had stable disease on radiotherapy plus ipilimumab.

The V and J genes are TRBV7-2 and TRBJ2-1; 10 bases map to TRBD2. The junction had 2 bases not matched to a gene; V was cut back by 3 bases and J by 6 bases. The CDR3 runs to 14 residues. Germline assignment: CDR1 SGHTA and CDR2 FQGNSA. This CDR3 reads CASSFSGRPNEQFF. As DNA, the CDR3 is TGTGCCAGCAGCTTTAGCGGGAGGCCCAATGAGCAGTTCTTC.

This clone has only a few counts. V and J are TRBV10-3 and TRBJ1-2, with TRBD1 matching 9 bases. V shed 8 bases and J 6 bases; nucleotides not matched to a gene: 10. Germline lookup yields CDR1 ENHRY and CDR2 SYGVKD. The CDR3 totals 14 residues. In DNA form, the CDR3 reads TGTGCCATCTCTTTCGACAGGGGGACGGATGGCTACACCTTC. Protein sequence: CAISFDRGTDGYTF.

The chain carries TRBV19 and TRBJ2-1, with 7 positions matching TRBD2. CDR1 LNHDA and CDR2 SQIVND come from the germline V gene (reference sequence). CDR3 length equals 16 residues. Losses at the gene ends were 5 bases for V and 6 bases for J; bases not matched to a gene: 13. CDR3 region: CASSSWVGRASNEQFF. The CDR3 nucleotides read TGTGCCAGTAGTTCCTGGGTGGGGAGGGCGTCCAATGAGCAGTTCTTC.

The CDR3 reads CASSLGLVDLWGYTF. Here the CDR3 DNA reads TGTGCCAGCAGCTTAGGCCTCGTTGACCTCTGGGGCTACACCTTC. V and J are TRBV11-2 and TRBJ1-2; D is undetermined. The CDR3 spans 15 residues. Germline CDR1 and CDR2: SGHAT and FQNNGV. V gave up 1 base and J gave up 8 bases, with 17 bases separating them.

The CDR3 is CSAAEGDTQYF. CDR3 nucleotide sequence: TGCAGTGCTGCCGAGGGGGATACGCAGTATTTT. The V and J genes are TRBV20-1 and TRBJ2-3, with D perhaps given as TRBD1 or TRBD2 (5 bases each). The CDR3 is made up of 11 amino acids. Deletions cut 5 bases from V and 6 bases from J, with 9 bases between. The germline V gene encodes CDR1 DFQATT and CDR2 SNEGSKA (reference sequence).

The chain uses TRBV7-3 and TRBJ2-3, with 11 bases identical to TRBD2. With 5 bases clipped from V and 5 bases from J, the junction kept 3 bases outside the gene matches. Looked up from germline, CDR1 is SGHTA and CDR2 is FQGTGA. The CDR3 sequence is 14 residues long. The CDR3 protein is CASSNGLAGDTQYF. DNA for the CDR3: TGTGCCAGCAGCAATGGACTAGCGGGAGATACGCAGTATTTT.